This T cell receptor beta chain was sequenced for a study of blood T cell repertoires in COVID-19. As for the study in general: Some COVID-19 samples were acute and others convalescent; all came from the United States, Italy and Spain. T cells, B-cell-depleted T cells, or PBMCs supplied cDNA or gDNA.

The authors' processing: The authors estimated nucleated cell counts from reference gene primer amplification. Libraries were prepared by immunoSEQ multiplex PCR; TCRdb keeps only in-frame clonotypes and omits some of them. V, J and clone size were drawn from that table, and D and trimming were deduced from the DNA. This table has more than 300,000 clones, about 91% appearing once. Patients at the Seattle site were enrolled during active infection and followed longitudinally. This TCR was sampled from a woman aged 25 to 39 with COVID-19, enrolled during active disease. The sequenced sample was peripheral blood.

CDR3 DNA: TGTGCCAGCAGCCAAGACGAGACAAATAACTATGGCTACACCTTC. Its protein product is CASSQDETNNYGYTF. The chain joins TRBV4-2 to TRBJ1-2; no clear D. V was trimmed by 0 bases and J by 1 base, leaving 9 bases between them. Germline V lookup: CDR1 LGHNA, CDR2 YNFKEQ. The CDR3 totals 15 residues.